This entry concerns a single T cell receptor beta chain. Its specificity is not known. The data derive from a study of Tregs in tolerant kidney transplant recipients. The CDR3 contains 13 residues. The germline V gene has CDR1 SQVTM and CDR2 ANQGSEA. V was shortened by 4 bases and J by 1 base, with 10 bases between the two germline ends. Unstimulated regulatory T cells (CD4+CD25+CD127-), CD4+CD25- non-regulatory cells, CD4 and CD8 cells were FACS-sorted from thawed PBMCs. The repertoire was sequenced with immunoSEQ multiplex PCR; TCRdb's copy has only in-frame clones and lacks some. This table has roughly 120,000 clones, around 94% appearing once. General observations from the study: Biological reproducibility was not directly addressed, but technical replication error appeared minimal. The small number of patients limits these findings pending further validation.

Input material: CD4+ T cells from blood. The chain has TRBV29-1 and TRBJ1-1; the D is unclear. The receptor's source is a human donor in good health. CDR3 sequence: CSVVKQTNTEAFF. The CDR3 DNA follows: TGCAGCGTTGTAAAACAGACGAACACTGAAGCTTTCTTT.